This passage covers 20 T cell receptor beta chains from one sample sequenced in a study of T cells and Merkel cell carcinoma outcomes. Measured with immunoSEQ multiplex PCR; TCRdb has only the in-frame clones, and not every one. The repertoire holds a few hundred clones, around 90% seen once, with approximately 8% in the top ten. What was sequenced was tumor tissue from Merkel cell carcinoma. These TCRs come from a human donor with Merkel cell carcinoma.

V is TRBV9 and J is TRBJ1-5, with D uncertain. This CDR3 is 14 amino acids long. V was shortened by 0 bases and J by 4 bases, with 8 bases between the two germline ends. Germline assignment: CDR1 SGDLS and CDR2 YYNGEE. The DNA of the CDR3 is TGTGCCAGCAGCGTAGAGGACGGGAATCAGCCCCAGCATTTT. This sequence encodes CASSVEDGNQPQHF.

Only one count was recorded for this clone. An end of the junction differs from the germline gene, which may be a read error. In DNA form, the CDR3 reads TGTGCCAGCAGCCAAGATGGGGTGTGGACTAGCGTGGGGGAAGACACAGATACGCAATATTTT. Translated, it gives CASSQDGVWTSVGEDTDTQYF. The V gene is TRBV4-2, the J gene TRBJ2-3, with 9 bases matching TRBD2. Germline assignment: CDR1 LGHNA and CDR2 YNFKEQ. The CDR3 sequence is 21 residues long.

This chain links TRBV7-2 with TRBJ2-5; the match to TRBD2 covers 12 bases. The CDR3 consists of 15 residues. V lost 2 bases to trimming and J lost 5 bases; unmatched junction nucleotides: 3. In germline, CDR1 is SGHTA, CDR2 FQGNSA. CDR3: CASSLTSGGRETQYF. For the CDR3, the DNA is TGTGCCAGCAGCTTAACTAGCGGGGGGCGGGAGACCCAGTACTTC. The entire variable domain, with the rest obtained from reference TRBV7-2 and TRBJ2-5, is as follows: GAGVSQSPSNKVTEKGKDVELRCDPISGHTALYWYRQSLGQGLEFLIYFQGNSAPDKSGLPSDRFSAERTGGSVSTLTIQRTQQEDSAVYLCASSLTSGGRETQYFGPGTRLLVL.

This chain links TRBV28 with TRBJ1-1; weak D call: TRBD1 (6 bases). Germline V CDR1 and CDR2: MDHEN, SYDVKM. This CDR3 is 13 amino acids long. V gave up 2 bases and J gave up 10 bases, with 14 bases separating them. The DNA for the CDR3 is TGTGCCAGCAGTTTAGGGGGGGCCCGGAGAGCTTTCTTT. Its translation: CASSLGGARRAFF. Together with reference TRBV28 and TRBJ1-1, the CDR3 gives the full variable domain: DVKVTQSSRYLVKRTGEKVFLECVQDMDHENMFWYRQDPGLGLRLIYFSYDVKMKEKGDIPEGYSVSREKKERFSLILESASTNQTSMYLCASSLGGARRAFFGQGTRLTVV.

V usage is TRBV18 and J usage is TRBJ1-1; D uncertain. Germline CDR1 reads KGHSH; CDR2 reads LQKENI. CDR3 length: 15 amino acids. Trimming left V 2 bases short and J 8 bases short, with 18 bases between. The CDR3 loop reads CASSPRNRNSPEAFF. In DNA, the CDR3 is TGTGCCAGCTCACCAAGGAATAGGAACAGTCCCGAAGCTTTCTTT.

The CDR3: CASSPRTELSGNTIYF. CDR3 nucleotides: TGTGCCAGCAGCCCCCGGACAGAACTGTCTGGAAACACCATATATTTT. This chain uses TRBV11-3 with TRBJ1-3, with a weak D call TRBD1 (6 bases). From germline, CDR1 is SGHNT and CDR2 YENEEA. CDR3 size: 16 residues. V was clipped by 5 bases and J by 1 base, with 15 bases between them.

This rearrangement joins TRBV7-2 to TRBJ1-2; TRBD1 aligns across 9 bases. The CDR3 loop spans 16 amino acids. The V and J ends lost 5 bases and 7 bases, in that order; junction bases with no gene match: 14. Germline lookup yields CDR1 SGHTA and CDR2 FQGNSA. CDR3 DNA: TGTGCCAGCAGCGTCTTGAATGGACAGGGGATAAGTGGCTACACCTTC. This sequence encodes CASSVLNGQGISGYTF.

This chain connects TRBV7-2 to TRBJ1-3; no clear D gene. CDR1 is SGHTA and CDR2 is FQGNSA in the germline V gene. This CDR3 comprises 14 residues. Trimming cost V 4 bases and J 1 base, with 8 bases left between them. The CDR3 coding sequence is TGTGCCAGCAGCTCGACGGCTTCTGGAAACACCATATATTTT. Its translation: CASSSTASGNTIYF.

The rearrangement uses TRBV20-1 and TRBJ1-2; D unresolved. Trimming took off 0 bases at V and 2 bases at J, with 1 base between the two ends. Germline CDR1 reads DFQATT; CDR2 reads SNEGSKA (reference sequence). The CDR3 contains 11 residues. The CDR3 is CSARDNYGYTF. The CDR3 DNA reads TGCAGTGCTAGAGACAACTATGGCTACACCTTC.

J is TRBJ2-1 and V is TRBV4-3; the D gene is possibly TRBD2 (5 bases). The CDR3 has 17 residues. V was cut by 0 bases and J by 5 bases, with 17 bases left in between. CDR1 LGHNA and CDR2 YSLEER come from the germline V gene. The CDR3 is CASSQDPPGGGDNEQFF. CDR3 bases: TGCGCCAGCAGCCAAGACCCCCCAGGAGGAGGTGACAATGAGCAGTTCTTC.

The rearrangement joins TRBV2 to TRBJ1-1, with D tentatively TRBD1 (6 bases). The V end lost 6 bases, the J end lost 0 bases, and 8 bases lay between the germline ends. The CDR3 consists of 13 residues. Germline V gene lookup returns CDR1 SNHLY and CDR2 FYNNEI. The DNA for the CDR3 is TGTGCCAGCAGGGACAGCCTGAACACTGAAGCTTTCTTT. Its translation is CASRDSLNTEAFF.

This clone has just one count. V usage is TRBV11-2 and J usage is TRBJ2-1; 9 nucleotides line up with TRBD2. The CDR3 consists of 16 residues. Trimming at V came to 5 bases and at J to 7 bases, leaving 12 bases not matched to a gene. Germline V CDR1 and CDR2: SGHAT, FQNNGV. For the CDR3, the DNA is TGTGCCAGCAGCGGTCGGCTAGCGGGGAGTGGAAATGAGCAGTTCTTC. It is translated as CASSGRLAGSGNEQFF. The complete variable domain, with remaining parts taken from reference TRBV11-2 and TRBJ2-1, reads EAGVAQSPRYKIIEKRQSVAFWCNPISGHATLYWYQQILGQGPKLLIQFQNNGVVDDSQLPKDRFSAERLKGVDSTLKIQPAKLEDSAVYLCASSGRLAGSGNEQFFGPGTRLTVL.

There are a few counts of this clone. The chain is built from TRBV11-3 and TRBJ1-1; D might be TRBD1 (6 bases). V was trimmed by 6 bases and J by 2 bases, leaving 13 bases between them. This CDR3 region has 14 residues. Germline V gives CDR1 SGHNT, CDR2 YENEEA. CDR3 region: CASRVGQPNTEAFF. DNA for the CDR3: TGTGCCAGCAGGGTCGGACAGCCCAACACTGAAGCTTTCTTT.

As to this clone: Other DNA sequences of this sample code for an identical CDR3. The CDR3 nucleotides read TGCGCCAGCAGTCAATTTTACAGGGAAAAGCGTGGCTACACCTTC. Translating it yields CASSQFYREKRGYTF. The J gene is TRBJ1-2, the V gene TRBV4-1; D is perhaps TRBD1 (6 bases). The germline CDR1 and CDR2 sequences are MGHRA and YSYEKL. The V end was cut by 6 bases, the J end by 7 bases, with 21 bases between. The CDR3 sequence is 15 residues long.

The chain employs TRBV5-4 and TRBJ2-3; D remains ambiguous. The germline V gene encodes CDR1 SGHNT and CDR2 YYREEE (reference sequence). V gave up 4 bases and J gave up 0 bases, with 6 bases separating them. This CDR3 is 13 amino acids long. The CDR3: CASSRISTDTQYF. The DNA for the CDR3 is TGTGCCAGCAGCCGAATTAGCACAGATACGCAGTATTTT.

The chain combines TRBV15 with TRBJ2-5; D uncertain. Trimming shortened V by 0 bases and J by 5 bases, and 7 bases separated the two germline ends. This CDR3 has 13 amino acids. Germline lookup yields CDR1 LNHNV and CDR2 YYDKDF (reference sequence). CDR3 bases: TGTGCCACCAGCAGAGATCCCCGGGAGACCCAGTACTTC. Residues: CATSRDPRETQYF.

This clone turned up a few times. J is TRBJ1-1 and V is TRBV14; no reliable D call. The CDR3 extends over 13 amino acids. Trimming removed 3 bases at V and 1 base at J, with 6 bases between. The germline CDR1 and CDR2 sequences are SGHDN and FVKESK. The CDR3 reads CASSQNENTEAFF. For the CDR3, the DNA is TGTGCCAGCAGCCAGAATGAGAACACTGAAGCTTTCTTT.

The rearrangement joins TRBV19 to TRBJ1-2; no clear D. The V gene's germline CDR1 is LNHDA and CDR2 SQIVND (reference sequence). This CDR3 has 17 residues. Deletions cut 2 bases from V and 2 bases from J, with 18 bases between. CDR3 nucleotide sequence: TGTGCCAGTAGTATATCCCCCCCCGTTGCCCTGAACTATGGCTACACCTTC. Translation: CASSISPPVALNYGYTF.

V and J are TRBV7-9 and TRBJ2-1, with a possible D match to TRBD1 (5 bases). There are 13 residues in the CDR3. Germline CDR1 reads SEHNR; CDR2 reads FQNEAQ (reference sequence). V shed 5 bases and J shed 6 bases, with 11 bases lying between them. Here the CDR3 DNA reads TGTGCCAGCAGCGAGGATAGGGGCAATGAGCAGTTCTTC. Amino acid sequence: CASSEDRGNEQFF.

This chain links TRBV25-1 with TRBJ2-1; D is perhaps TRBD2 (5 bases). The CDR3 runs 11 residues. V gave up 7 bases and J gave up 10 bases, with 11 bases separating them. Germline V gene lookup returns CDR1 MGHDK and CDR2 SYGVNS. The CDR3 spells CASMREREQFF. As DNA, the CDR3 is TGTGCCAGCATGAGGGAGCGGGAGCAGTTCTTC.